This passage covers 13 T cell receptor beta chains from one sample sequenced in a study of human T cells and chemical hapten exposure. Sample time point: patch test 1, 2 weeks after DPC sensitization. As for treatment: therapeutic diphenylcyclopropenone sensitization with weekly scalp DPC. Each CDR3 protein gets one entry after TCRdb re-called the RACE reads with MiXCR. The table records 340,000 or so distinct CDR3 sequences, approximately 6.3% of them present only once. The sequenced sample was whole blood, obtained in connection with sensitization to the hapten diphenylcyclopropenone (DPC). The receptor source for this set is a woman aged 18-30 years with alopecia areata. Some clones in this sample may be carry-over from other donors' samples.

This sequence joins TRBV3-1 and TRBJ1-5, with a tentative D call TRBD1 (5 bases). Trimming removed 2 bases from V and 0 bases from J, with 20 bases in between. Germline lookup yields CDR1 LGHDT and CDR2 YNNKEL (reference sequence). The CDR3 totals 19 residues. As DNA, the CDR3 is TGTGCCAGCAGCCAACGGATAGCGGGGGAGTATCTTAGCAATCAGCCCCAGCATTTT. Amino acid sequence: CASSQRIAGEYLSNQPQHF.

This chain connects TRBV6-2 or TRBV6-3 to TRBJ1-1; tentative D call: TRBD1 (6 bases). Germline CDR1 reads MNHEY; CDR2 reads SVGEGT. This CDR3 is 16 amino acids long. V shed 6 bases and J shed 1 base, with 18 bases lying between them. The chain's CDR3 is CASRKKDRTTNTEAFF. The CDR3 nucleotides read TGTGCCAGCAGGAAAAAGGACAGAACTACGAACACTGAAGCTTTCTTT.

The chain couples TRBV25-1 to TRBJ2-1; no clear D gene. The CDR3 contains 17 residues. Per germline, CDR1 MGHDK and CDR2 SYGVNS. V shed 5 bases and J shed 9 bases, with 26 bases lying between them. The CDR3 loop is CASSPLFKWPGLGEQFF. CDR3 DNA sequence: TGTGCCAGCAGTCCCTTATTTAAGTGGCCTGGTCTCGGTGAGCAGTTCTTC.

This clonotype was detected only a few times. The chain couples TRBV20-1 to TRBJ1-1; the D is unclear. CDR1 is DFQATT, CDR2 SNEGSKA, per germline (reference sequence). The CDR3 loop spans 13 amino acids. Trimming cost V 4 bases and J 0 bases, with 9 bases left between them. The CDR3 DNA follows: TGCAGTGCTACAAAGGCACTGAACACTGAAGCTTTCTTT. It is translated as CSATKALNTEAFF.

This clonotype appeared many times. The chain has TRBV20-1 and TRBJ2-7, with unresolved D. Germline values: CDR1 DFQATT, CDR2 SNEGSKA (reference sequence). The V and J ends lost 1 base and 4 bases respectively, with 17 bases between them. The CDR3 has 15 amino acids. The CDR3 spells CSARVELQRRYEQYF. The CDR3, as DNA: TGCAGTGCTAGAGTAGAACTCCAACGGCGGTACGAGCAGTACTTC.

This clonotype was counted a few times. The chain is built from TRBV2 and TRBJ2-7, with D possibly matching TRBD1 (5 bases). The CDR3 runs to 14 residues. Germline assignment: CDR1 SNHLY and CDR2 FYNNEI. The V and J ends lost 6 bases and 4 bases respectively, with 16 bases between them. The CDR3 protein is CASSLGHLGYEQYF. The CDR3 region has the DNA TGTGCCAGCAGCCTTGGACACCTGGGGTACGAGCAGTACTTC.

This clonotype has a handful of counts. V gene TRBV7-9 combines with J gene TRBJ1-6; D gene uncertain. V was cut by 6 bases and J by 3 bases, with 12 bases left in between. Germline V CDR1 and CDR2: SEHNR, FQNEAQ (reference sequence). This CDR3 spans 15 amino acids. The CDR3 is CASSSTDIYNSPLHF. The CDR3 nucleotides read TGTGCCAGCAGTTCAACAGACATCTATAATTCACCCCTCCACTTT.

The V and J genes are TRBV6-2 or TRBV6-3 and TRBJ2-3; D assignment may be TRBD1 or TRBD2 (5 bases each). Germline V gene lookup returns CDR1 MNHEY and CDR2 SVGEGT. V dropped 0 bases and J dropped 4 bases, with 11 bases sitting between them. The CDR3 spans 15 residues. The CDR3 DNA reads TGTGCCAGCAGTTACTCTATGGGACCCGCAGATACGCAGTATTTT. Protein: CASSYSMGPADTQYF.

This chain joins TRBV7-8 and TRBJ1-6, with D perhaps matching TRBD1 (5 bases). Germline loops: CDR1 SGHVS, CDR2 FQNEAQ. Trimming left V 4 bases short and J 7 bases short, with 11 bases between. This CDR3 is built from 14 residues. The CDR3 DNA reads as TGTGCCAGCAGCTCTAGGGACGGGAATTCACCCCTCCACTTT. Protein: CASSSRDGNSPLHF.

This clonotype was found a few times. The genes are TRBV12-3 or TRBV12-4 and TRBJ1-3; D is uncertain. The ends were cut back, 7 bases at V and 0 bases at J, with 13 bases in the middle. This CDR3 is built from 15 residues. The CDR3 region is CASIKEGTSGNTIYF. CDR3 nucleotide sequence: TGTGCCAGCATCAAAGAGGGCACCTCTGGAAACACCATATATTTT.

This clonotype was found a few times. The chain links TRBV24-1 to TRBJ1-5, with D possibly matching TRBD1 (5 bases). Per the germline V gene, CDR1 is KGHDR and CDR2 is SFDVKD. The CDR3 runs to 15 residues. Trimming removed 3 bases from V and 7 bases from J, with 15 bases in between. CDR3 nucleotides: TGTGCCACCAGTGATGGACAAATCCTCGGCCAGCCCCAGCATTTT. The encoded protein is CATSDGQILGQPQHF.

This clonotype was counted ten times or more. CDR3 in DNA: TGCGCCAGCAGCTTCGACATAACTAATGAAAAACTGTTTTTT. Translated: CASSFDITNEKLFF. The V call is TRBV5-1, the J call TRBJ1-4; D unclear. The CDR3 is 14 residues long. Trimming stripped 2 bases from V and 1 base from J, with 6 bases between. CDR1 and CDR2 from the germline V gene are SGHRS and YFSETQ.

This clonotype was counted a few times. This chain links TRBV4-1 with TRBJ1-1; TRBD1 agrees at 7 bases. Trimming took 0 bases from V and 5 from J; bases not matched to a gene: 9. The CDR3 extends over 16 amino acids. CDR1 is MGHRA, CDR2 YSYEKL, per germline. The DNA of the CDR3 is TGCGCCAGCAGCCAAGACAGGAAGAGGGGGCGAACTGAAGCTTTCTTT. It specifies CASSQDRKRGRTEAFF.